These 4 T cell receptor beta chains share one sample of origin, sequenced in a study of blood T cell repertoires in COVID-19. The assay was immunoSEQ multiplex PCR, and TCRdb's table has in-frame clones only and misses some. This table holds about 530,000 clones, 70% to 90% found once. The sample comprised peripheral blood. Source of these receptors: a woman in her fifties or sixties with COVID-19, enrolled during active disease.

The chain carries TRBV6-5 and TRBJ1-1; D gene uncertain. Looked up from germline, CDR1 is MNHEY and CDR2 is SVGAGI. CDR3 size: 13 residues. V dropped 2 bases and J dropped 12 bases, with 16 bases sitting between them. CDR3: CASSYSRARVSFF. Here the CDR3 DNA reads TGTGCCAGCAGTTACAGCCGGGCGAGGGTATCTTTCTTT.

This clone was found once. J is TRBJ2-1 and V is TRBV6-5; TRBD2 agrees at 7 bases. V was clipped by 0 bases and J by 5 bases; unmatched bases: 4. Germline values: CDR1 MNHEY, CDR2 SVGAGI. The CDR3 is made up of 15 amino acids. The CDR3 loop is CASSYSGGRDNEQFF. CDR3 DNA sequence: TGTGCCAGCAGTTACTCGGGCGGGAGAGACAATGAGCAGTTCTTC.

The chain joins TRBV28 to TRBJ1-5; a weak D match, TRBD1 (5 bases). Germline-derived CDR1 and CDR2 are MDHEN and SYDVKM. CDR3 length: 14 amino acids. The V end was cut by 5 bases, the J end by 2 bases, with 10 bases between. The CDR3 loop is CASSPTGRNQPQHF. CDR3 nucleotides: TGTGCCAGCAGTCCCACAGGTCGCAATCAGCCCCAGCATTTT.

A single count supports this clone. The chain joins TRBV6-5 to TRBJ1-5; 7 bases fit TRBD1. Germline trimming cut 6 bases from V and 7 bases from J; bases unmatched to any gene: 6. In germline, CDR1 is MNHEY, CDR2 SVGAGI. The CDR3 runs to 13 residues. The CDR3 nucleotides read TGTGCCAGCAGATGGCAGGGGGACCAGCCCCAGCATTTT. Its translation is CASRWQGDQPQHF.